What follows are 7 T cell receptor beta chains derived from one specimen sequenced in a study of OX40 agonist ivuxolimab in advanced cancers. Assay used: immunoSEQ multiplex PCR; TCRdb lists only in-frame clones, some missing. The table includes 55,000 to 70,000 clones, 82% detected once. The source was CD4+ or CD8+ T cells sorted from blood, collected in a trial of the OX40 agonist ivuxolimab. These receptors came from an adult with an advanced solid tumor such as melanoma, head and neck, liver or kidney cancer.

This rearrangement joins TRBV5-4 to TRBJ2-6; D possibly corresponds to TRBD1 (6 bases). CDR3 length equals 17 residues. The V end lost 3 bases, the J end lost 0 bases, and 13 bases lay between the germline ends. Germline CDR1 reads SGHNT; CDR2 reads YYREEE (reference sequence). CDR3 sequence (DNA): TGTGCCAGCAGCTACGGGACATTCCTCTCTGGGGCCAACGTCCTGACTTTC. Encoded protein: CASSYGTFLSGANVLTF.

This clone showed up just once. J is TRBJ1-1 and V is TRBV6-6; D remains unclear. Between the trimmed V and J ends, which lost 5 bases and 1 base, there was a span of 14 bases. Per the germline V gene, CDR1 is MNHNY and CDR2 is SVGAGI (reference sequence). The CDR3 length is 15 residues. Here the CDR3 DNA reads TGTGCCAGCAGTACGCCGGACGGAAGGAACACTGAAGCTTTCTTT. It encodes CASSTPDGRNTEAFF.

The rearrangement joins TRBV19 to TRBJ1-2, with D perhaps TRBD1 (6 bases). The CDR3 is made up of 15 amino acids. CDR1 is LNHDA, CDR2 SQIVND, per germline (reference sequence). Trimming shortened V by 3 bases and J by 3 bases, and 14 bases separated the two germline ends. CDR3 DNA: TGTGCCAGTAGTATCGACCACAGGGCCCACTATGGCTACACCTTC. This codes for CASSIDHRAHYGYTF.

This sequence joins TRBV5-4 and TRBJ1-4; weak D call: TRBD1 (5 bases). Trimming shortened V by 5 bases and J by 6 bases, and 14 bases separated the two germline ends. The germline V gene encodes CDR1 SGHNT and CDR2 YYREEE (reference sequence). The CDR3 is made up of 14 amino acids. The CDR3 here is CASSPGRLHEKLFF. DNA of the CDR3: TGTGCCAGCAGTCCGGGGCGCCTCCATGAAAAACTGTTTTTT.

In this sample, this clone turned up a few times. The chain links TRBV27 to TRBJ2-2; tentatively, D is TRBD2 (6 bases). Germline V gene lookup returns CDR1 MNHEY and CDR2 SMNVEV (reference sequence). V shed 3 bases and J shed 5 bases, with 13 bases lying between them. The CDR3 runs 15 residues. The CDR3 sequence: CASSLAGLTTGELFF. In DNA, the CDR3 is TGTGCCAGCAGTTTGGCGGGACTGACAACCGGGGAGCTGTTTTTT.

The gene calls are TRBV5-3 and TRBJ2-3; D unresolved. TRBV5-3 carries the ORF label, with uncertain function. The V gene lost 0 bases and the J gene lost 1 base, with 12 bases spanning the gap. This CDR3 contains 16 residues. CDR3 residues: CARSLGVEVRTDTQYF. In nucleotides, the CDR3 is TGTGCCAGAAGCTTGGGGGTGGAAGTCCGCACAGATACGCAGTATTTT.

DNA for the CDR3: TGTGCCAGCAGTGAAACCAGCCGGGGTGGTGGCTACACCTTC. This sequence encodes CASSETSRGGGYTF. The chain uses TRBV25-1 and TRBJ1-2; D is uncertain. Germline CDR1 and CDR2: MGHDK and SYGVNS. Between the trimmed V and J ends, which lost 2 bases and 7 bases, there was a span of 14 bases. This CDR3 is 14 amino acids long.